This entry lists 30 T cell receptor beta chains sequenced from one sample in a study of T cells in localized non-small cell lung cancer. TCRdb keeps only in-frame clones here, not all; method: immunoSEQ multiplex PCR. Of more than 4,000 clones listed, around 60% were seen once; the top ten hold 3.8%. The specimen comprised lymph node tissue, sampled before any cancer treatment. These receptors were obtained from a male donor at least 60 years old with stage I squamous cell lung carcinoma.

This chain's CDR3 is CSVEDSGRNYGYTF. CDR3 DNA: TGCAGCGTTGAAGATTCGGGCAGAAACTATGGCTACACCTTC. The chain recombines TRBV29-1 with TRBJ1-2; D is undetermined. From germline, CDR1 is SQVTM and CDR2 ANQGSEA. The V and J ends lost 0 bases and 2 bases respectively, with 10 bases between them. CDR3 length: 14 residues.

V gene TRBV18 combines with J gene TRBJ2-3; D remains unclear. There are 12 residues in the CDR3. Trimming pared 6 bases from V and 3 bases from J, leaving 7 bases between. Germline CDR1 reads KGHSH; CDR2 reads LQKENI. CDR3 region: CASSPSTDTQYF. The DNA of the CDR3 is TGTGCCAGCTCCCCATCGACAGATACGCAGTATTTT. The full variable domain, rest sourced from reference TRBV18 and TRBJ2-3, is NAGVMQNPRHLVRRRGQEARLRCSPMKGHSHVYWYRQLPEEGLKFMVYLQKENIIDESGMPKERFSAEFPKEGPSILRIQQVVRGDSAAYFCASSPSTDTQYFGPGTRLTVL.

CDR3 nucleotide sequence: TGCGCCAGCACCGACAGAGCTAGCACAGATACGCAGTATTTT. The encoded protein is CASTDRASTDTQYF. The genes are TRBV5-1 and TRBJ2-3; perhaps TRBD1 as D (5 bases). Trimming pared 6 bases from V and 0 bases from J, leaving 11 bases between. This CDR3 region has 14 residues. The V gene's germline CDR1 is SGHRS and CDR2 YFSETQ.

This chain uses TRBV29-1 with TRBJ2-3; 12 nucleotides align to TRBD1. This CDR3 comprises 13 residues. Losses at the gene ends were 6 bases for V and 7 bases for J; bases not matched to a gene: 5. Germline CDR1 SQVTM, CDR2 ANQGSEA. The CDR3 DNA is TGCAGCGTGGGGGACAGGGGGCTGAATACGCAGTATTTT. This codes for CSVGDRGLNTQYF.

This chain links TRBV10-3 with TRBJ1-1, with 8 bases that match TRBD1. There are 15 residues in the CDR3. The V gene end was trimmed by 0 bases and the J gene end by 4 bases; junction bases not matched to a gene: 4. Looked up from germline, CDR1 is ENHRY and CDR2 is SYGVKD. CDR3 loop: CAISESVTGATEAFF. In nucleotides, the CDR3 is TGTGCCATCAGTGAGTCCGTGACAGGGGCCACTGAAGCTTTCTTT.

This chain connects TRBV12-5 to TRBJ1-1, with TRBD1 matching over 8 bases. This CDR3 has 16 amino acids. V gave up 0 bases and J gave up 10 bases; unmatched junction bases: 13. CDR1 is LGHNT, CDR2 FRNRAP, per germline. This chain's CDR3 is CASGLVLGQGISRAFF. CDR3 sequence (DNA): TGTGCTAGTGGTTTGGTACTAGGACAGGGAATATCACGAGCTTTCTTT.

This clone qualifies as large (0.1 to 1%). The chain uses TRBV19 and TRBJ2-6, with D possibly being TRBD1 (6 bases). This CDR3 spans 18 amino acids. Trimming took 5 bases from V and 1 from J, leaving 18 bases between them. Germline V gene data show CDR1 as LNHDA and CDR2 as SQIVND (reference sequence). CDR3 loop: CASSATGFGISGANVLTF. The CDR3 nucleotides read TGTGCCAGTAGTGCCACAGGGTTTGGGATTTCTGGGGCCAACGTCCTGACTTTC.

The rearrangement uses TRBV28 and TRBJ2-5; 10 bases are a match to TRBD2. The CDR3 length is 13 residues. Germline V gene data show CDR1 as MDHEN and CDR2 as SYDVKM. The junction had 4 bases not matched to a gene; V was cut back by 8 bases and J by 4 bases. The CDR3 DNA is TGTGCCAGCCTAGCGGGAGTAGGAGAGACCCAGTACTTC. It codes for CASLAGVGETQYF.

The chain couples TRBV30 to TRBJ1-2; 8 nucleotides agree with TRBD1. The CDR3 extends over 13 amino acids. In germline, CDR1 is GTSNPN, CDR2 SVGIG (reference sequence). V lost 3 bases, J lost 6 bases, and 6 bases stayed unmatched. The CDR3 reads CAWSRQGYDGYTF. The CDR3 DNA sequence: TGTGCCTGGAGCCGACAGGGGTACGATGGCTACACCTTC. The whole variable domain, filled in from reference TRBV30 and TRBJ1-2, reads SQTIHQWPATLVQPVGSPLSLECTVEGTSNPNLYWYRQAAGRGLQLLFYSVGIGQISSEVPQNLSASRPQDRQFILSSKKLLLSDSGFYLCAWSRQGYDGYTFGSGTRLTVV.

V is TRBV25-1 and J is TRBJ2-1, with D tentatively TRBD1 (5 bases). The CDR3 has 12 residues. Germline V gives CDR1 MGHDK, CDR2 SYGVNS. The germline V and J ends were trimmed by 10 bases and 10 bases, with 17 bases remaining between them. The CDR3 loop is CANKGQPGEQFF. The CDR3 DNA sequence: TGTGCCAACAAGGGGCAGCCAGGAGAGCAGTTCTTC.

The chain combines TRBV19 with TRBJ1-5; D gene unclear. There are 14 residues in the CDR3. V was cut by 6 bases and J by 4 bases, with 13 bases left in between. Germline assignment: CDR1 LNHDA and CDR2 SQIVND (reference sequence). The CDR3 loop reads CASSRSERNQPQHF. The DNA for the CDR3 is TGTGCCAGTAGCCGATCTGAGAGGAATCAGCCCCAGCATTTT.

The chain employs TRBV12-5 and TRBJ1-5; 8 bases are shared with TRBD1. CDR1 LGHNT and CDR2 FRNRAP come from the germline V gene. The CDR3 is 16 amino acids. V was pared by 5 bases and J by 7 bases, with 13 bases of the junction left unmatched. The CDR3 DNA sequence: TGTGCTAGTGGTACCATCAAGACAGGGGAGGGACAGCCCCAGCATTTT. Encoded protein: CASGTIKTGEGQPQHF.

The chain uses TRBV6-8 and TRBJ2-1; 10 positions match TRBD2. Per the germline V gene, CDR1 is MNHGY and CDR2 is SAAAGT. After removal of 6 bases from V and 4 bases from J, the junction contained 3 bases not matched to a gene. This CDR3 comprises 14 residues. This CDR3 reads CASRRTSGYNEQFF. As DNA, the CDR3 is TGTGCCAGCAGAAGGACTAGCGGATACAATGAGCAGTTCTTC.

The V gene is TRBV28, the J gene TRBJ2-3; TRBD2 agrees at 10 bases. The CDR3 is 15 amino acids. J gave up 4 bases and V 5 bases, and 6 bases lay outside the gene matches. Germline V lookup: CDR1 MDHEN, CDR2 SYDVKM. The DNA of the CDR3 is TGTGCCAGCAGTGGACTAGCGGCCCTCTCAGATACGCAGTATTTT. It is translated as CASSGLAALSDTQYF.

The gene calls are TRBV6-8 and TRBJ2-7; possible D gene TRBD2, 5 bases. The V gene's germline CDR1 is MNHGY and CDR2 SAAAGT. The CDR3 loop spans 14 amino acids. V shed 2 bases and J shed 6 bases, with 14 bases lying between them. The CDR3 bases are TGTGCCAGCAGTTACATAGAGGCAGAGGGCGAGCAGTACTTC. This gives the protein CASSYIEAEGEQYF.

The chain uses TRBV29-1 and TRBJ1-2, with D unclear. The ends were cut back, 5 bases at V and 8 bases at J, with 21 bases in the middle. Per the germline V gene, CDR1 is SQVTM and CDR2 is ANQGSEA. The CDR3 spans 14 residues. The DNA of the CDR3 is TGCAGCGTTACCACCCTGGGCAGGATAGGCGGCTACACCTTC. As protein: CSVTTLGRIGGYTF.

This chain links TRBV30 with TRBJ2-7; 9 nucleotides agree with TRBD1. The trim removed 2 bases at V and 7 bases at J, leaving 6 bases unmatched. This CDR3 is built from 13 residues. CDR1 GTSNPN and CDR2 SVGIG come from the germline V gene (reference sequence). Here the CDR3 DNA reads TGTGCCTGGAGTCTGGGACAGGGTGAAGAGCAGTACTTC. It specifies CAWSLGQGEEQYF.

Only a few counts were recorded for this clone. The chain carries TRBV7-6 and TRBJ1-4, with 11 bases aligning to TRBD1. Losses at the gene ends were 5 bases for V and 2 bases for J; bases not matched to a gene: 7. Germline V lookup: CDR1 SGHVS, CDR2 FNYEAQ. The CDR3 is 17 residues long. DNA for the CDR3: TGTGCCAGCAGCCAAGATTGGACAGGGGGCACTAATGAAAAACTGTTTTTT. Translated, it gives CASSQDWTGGTNEKLFF. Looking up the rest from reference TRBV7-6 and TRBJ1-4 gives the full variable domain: GAGVSQSPRYKVTKRGQDVALRCDPISGHVSLYWYRQALGQGPEFLTYFNYEAQQDKSGLPNDRFSAERPEGSISTLTIQRTEQRDSAMYRCASSQDWTGGTNEKLFFGSGTQLSVL.

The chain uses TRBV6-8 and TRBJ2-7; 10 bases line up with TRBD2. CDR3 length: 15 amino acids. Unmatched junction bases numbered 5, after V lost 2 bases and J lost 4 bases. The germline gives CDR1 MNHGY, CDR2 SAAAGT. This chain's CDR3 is CASSYLAGDRYEQYF. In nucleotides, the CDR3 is TGTGCCAGCAGTTACCTAGCGGGAGATCGGTACGAGCAGTACTTC.

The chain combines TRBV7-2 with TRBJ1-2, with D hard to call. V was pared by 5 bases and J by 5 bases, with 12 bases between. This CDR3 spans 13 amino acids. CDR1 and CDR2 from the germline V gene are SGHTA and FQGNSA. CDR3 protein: CASSTRSSYGYTF. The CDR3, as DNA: TGTGCCAGCAGCACGAGGTCGAGTTATGGCTACACCTTC.

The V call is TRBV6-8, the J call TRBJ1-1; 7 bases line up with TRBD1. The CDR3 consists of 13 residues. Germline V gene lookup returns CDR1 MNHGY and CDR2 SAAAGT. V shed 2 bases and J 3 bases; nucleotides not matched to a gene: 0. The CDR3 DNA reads TGTGCCAGCAGTTACACAGGGGACACTGAAGCTTTCTTT. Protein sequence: CASSYTGDTEAFF.

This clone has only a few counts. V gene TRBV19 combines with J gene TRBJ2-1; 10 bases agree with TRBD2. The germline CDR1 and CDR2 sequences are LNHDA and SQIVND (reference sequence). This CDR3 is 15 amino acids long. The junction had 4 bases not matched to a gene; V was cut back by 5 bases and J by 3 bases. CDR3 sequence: CASSSSSGSYNEQFF. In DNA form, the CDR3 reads TGTGCCAGTAGTTCCTCTAGCGGGAGCTACAATGAGCAGTTCTTC.

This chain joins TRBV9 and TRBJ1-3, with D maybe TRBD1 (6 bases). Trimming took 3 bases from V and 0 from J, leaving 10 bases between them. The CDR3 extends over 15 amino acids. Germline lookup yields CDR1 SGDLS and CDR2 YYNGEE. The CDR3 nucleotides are TGTGCCAGCAGCGCCGGACAGCTCTCTGGAAACACCATATATTTT. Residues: CASSAGQLSGNTIYF.

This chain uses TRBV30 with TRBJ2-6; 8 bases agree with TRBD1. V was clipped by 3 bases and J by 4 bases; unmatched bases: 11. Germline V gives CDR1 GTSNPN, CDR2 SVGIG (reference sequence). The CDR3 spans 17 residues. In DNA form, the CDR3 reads TGTGCCTGGAGCCTACGGACAGGGCTAGGGGGGGCCAACGTCCTGACTTTC. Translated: CAWSLRTGLGGANVLTF.

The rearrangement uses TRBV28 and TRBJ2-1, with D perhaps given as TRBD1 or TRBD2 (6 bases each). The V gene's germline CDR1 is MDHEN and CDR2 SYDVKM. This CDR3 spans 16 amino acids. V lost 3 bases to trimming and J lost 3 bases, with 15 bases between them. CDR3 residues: CASSLGAAGSYNEQFF. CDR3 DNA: TGTGCCAGCAGTTTGGGGGCTGCGGGAAGCTACAATGAGCAGTTCTTC. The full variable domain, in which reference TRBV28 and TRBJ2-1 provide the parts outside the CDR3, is DVKVTQSSRYLVKRTGEKVFLECVQDMDHENMFWYRQDPGLGLRLIYFSYDVKMKEKGDIPEGYSVSREKKERFSLILESASTNQTSMYLCASSLGAAGSYNEQFFGPGTRLTVL.

The CDR3 spells CASSPGGRRNTIYF. CDR3 coding DNA: TGTGCCAGCAGTCCAGGGGGAAGGAGAAACACCATATATTTT. The chain joins TRBV28 to TRBJ1-3, with 7 nucleotides matching TRBD1. The CDR3 totals 14 residues. Per the germline V gene, CDR1 is MDHEN and CDR2 is SYDVKM. J gave up 5 bases and V 5 bases, and 6 bases lay outside the gene matches.

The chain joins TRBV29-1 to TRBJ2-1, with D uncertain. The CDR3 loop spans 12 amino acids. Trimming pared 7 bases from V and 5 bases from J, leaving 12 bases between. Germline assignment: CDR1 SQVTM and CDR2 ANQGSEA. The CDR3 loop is CSARGDHNEQFF. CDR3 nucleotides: TGCAGCGCCCGCGGTGACCACAATGAGCAGTTCTTC.

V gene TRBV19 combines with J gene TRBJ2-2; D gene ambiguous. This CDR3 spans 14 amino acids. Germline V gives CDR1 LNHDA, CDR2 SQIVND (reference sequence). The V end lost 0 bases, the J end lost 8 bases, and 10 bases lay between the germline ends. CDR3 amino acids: CASSIDLPLGELFF. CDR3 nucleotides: TGTGCCAGTAGTATAGATCTACCTCTGGGGGAGCTGTTTTTT.

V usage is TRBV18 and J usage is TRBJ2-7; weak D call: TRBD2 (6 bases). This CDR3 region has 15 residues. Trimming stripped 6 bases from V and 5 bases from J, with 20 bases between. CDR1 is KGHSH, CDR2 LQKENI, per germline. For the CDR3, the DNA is TGTGCCAGCTCCCCGAAAAAGGGAGGTGACCACGAGCAGTACTTC. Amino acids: CASSPKKGGDHEQYF. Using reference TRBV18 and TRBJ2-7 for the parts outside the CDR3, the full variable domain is NAGVMQNPRHLVRRRGQEARLRCSPMKGHSHVYWYRQLPEEGLKFMVYLQKENIIDESGMPKERFSAEFPKEGPSILRIQQVVRGDSAAYFCASSPKKGGDHEQYFGPGTRLTVT.

The CDR3 coding sequence is TGTGCCAGCAGTTTAGGCGGGGTAGAGACCCAGTACTTC. It specifies CASSLGGVETQYF. The rearrangement joins TRBV28 to TRBJ2-5; tentatively, D is TRBD2 (6 bases). V was clipped by 2 bases and J by 4 bases, with 8 bases between them. From germline, CDR1 is MDHEN and CDR2 SYDVKM. The CDR3 length is 13 residues.